This TCR beta chain was recorded in a study of T cells in Graves' hyperthyroidism and ophthalmopathy. This clonotype was found once. As yet, its antigen is unknown. This CDR3 has 13 amino acids. Trimming took off 6 bases at V and 5 bases at J, with 14 bases between the two ends. Germline CDR1 is MNHEY and CDR2 is SVGAGI. Amplification of TCR beta CDR3 regions was performed using RNA transcripts as template. First-round RT-PCR of the TCR CDR3 relied on the HTBI primer set. TCRdb redid the calling of the multiplex PCR reads with MiXCR, one entry per CDR3 protein. The sample has about 570,000 distinct CDR3 sequences, approximately 44% seen once. Exclusion criteria comprised uncontrolled infection, other autoimmune disease, pregnancy or lactation. The study, taken as a whole, reports: Ophthalmopathy got predicted by the model a median approximately six months before its onset. A 13 V-J signature model discriminated ophthalmopathy versus stable hyperthyroidism.

This chain connects TRBV6-5 to TRBJ2-7; the D is unclear. This clonotype was sampled from an adult woman with Graves' disease, either hyperthyroidism or ophthalmopathy (not recorded which). Sequencing input: peripheral blood or thyroid tissue (not recorded which). CDR3 bases: TGTGCCAGCAGCCCCCGGCTACATAACGAGCAGTACTTC. It codes for CASSPRLHNEQYF.